This T cell receptor beta chain is from a study of shared clonotypes between healthy human individuals. V dropped 6 bases and J dropped 3; count of bases not matched to a gene: 4. Germline V gene lookup returns CDR1 MNHEY and CDR2 SVGAGI. CDR3 length: 13 amino acids. Regarding the study as a whole: Generation of non-shared clonotypes was less probable than generation of clonotypes shared by all four donors. Relative to memory subsets, naive subsets generally showed larger estimated richness.

As concerns this clone: Its antigen remains unidentified.

CD45RO-negative cells were positively selected for CCR7, leaving out terminally differentiated effector memory CD45RA+ cells. The donor cohort consisted entirely of Caucasian adults residing in Nashville, Tennessee. Method: immunoSEQ multiplex PCR; TCRdb's copy keeps in-frame clones and lacks some. The sample yields about 2 million clones, about 95% seen once. V usage is TRBV6-5 and J usage is TRBJ2-7; 8 bases fit TRBD1. The specimen was naive CD8+ T cells sorted from blood. The TCR was taken from a man between 18 and 35 years old in good health. The CDR3 DNA is TGTGCCAGCAGGGCCGGGACAGGCTACGAGCAGTACTTC. This sequence encodes CASRAGTGYEQYF.